The 8 T cell receptor beta chains presented below share a single source sample, sequenced in a study of T cells in Graves' hyperthyroidism and ophthalmopathy. RNA transcripts provided the source from which TCR beta CDR3 regions were amplified. With the HTBI primer set, the TCR CDR3 went through a first round of RT-PCR. TCRdb reanalysed the multiplex PCR reads using MiXCR and keeps one entry per CDR3 protein. The profile covers about 300,000 distinct CDR3 sequences, with less than 30% appearing a single time and more than 25% taken by the ten largest. The sequenced sample consisted of blood. The source of these receptors is a middle-aged man with Graves' hyperthyroidism that later progressed to Graves' ophthalmopathy.

This clonotype came up many times. This chain connects TRBV28 to TRBJ1-2, with TRBD1 matching 12 bases. J was trimmed by 4 bases and V by 9 bases; bases with no gene match: 9. CDR1 and CDR2 from the germline V gene are MDHEN and SYDVKM. The CDR3 sequence is 15 residues long. The CDR3 sequence: CASRDRGRRIYGYTF. CDR3 nucleotides: TGTGCCAGTCGGGACAGGGGGCGCAGGATCTATGGCTACACCTTC.

This clonotype was counted at least ten times. The chain joins TRBV29-1 to TRBJ2-2; D not certain. Trimming shortened V by 4 bases and J by 6 bases, and 9 bases separated the two germline ends. Germline values: CDR1 SQVTM, CDR2 ANQGSEA. The CDR3 has 12 amino acids. For the CDR3, the DNA is TGCAGCGTTGGGGCCTTTCCCGGGGAGCTGTTTTTT. Encoded protein: CSVGAFPGELFF.

This clonotype came up many times. This sequence joins TRBV24-1 and TRBJ2-5; maybe TRBD1 (6 bases). The germline V gene has CDR1 KGHDR and CDR2 SFDVKD. The CDR3 spans 15 residues. V was cut by 4 bases and J by 3 bases, with 14 bases left in between. The CDR3 loop reads CATSDPRGSEETQYF. The CDR3 coding sequence is TGTGCCACCAGTGACCCGAGGGGGTCGGAAGAGACCCAGTACTTC.

Many counts were recorded for this clonotype. The CDR3 reads CASSVSQGGTQHF. CDR3 sequence (DNA): TGTGCCAGCAGCGTATCACAGGGTGGGACCCAGCATTTT. The rearrangement links TRBV9 to TRBJ1-5; D possibly corresponds to TRBD1 (6 bases). Germline V CDR1 and CDR2: SGDLS, YYNGEE. The V and J ends lost 1 base and 11 bases respectively, with 13 bases between them. The CDR3 sequence is 13 residues long.

The chain is built from TRBV11-2 and TRBJ2-7, with TRBD2 matching 10 bases. The CDR3 is 16 residues long. Germline V gene lookup returns CDR1 SGHAT and CDR2 FQNNGV. Trimming cost V 1 base and J 2 bases; bases outside gene matches: 5. CDR3 DNA sequence: TGTGCCAGCAGCTTAGTTAGCGGGAGGTTCGCCTACGAGCAGTACTTC. As protein: CASSLVSGRFAYEQYF.

This clonotype was counted ten times or more. The CDR3 region has the DNA TGCGCCAGCAGCCCGGGAGGGACTAGAGGTGAGACCCAGTACTTC. Protein sequence: CASSPGGTRGETQYF. The rearrangement joins TRBV5-1 to TRBJ2-5, with 8 positions matching TRBD2. J gave up 5 bases and V 4 bases, and 10 bases lay outside the gene matches. This CDR3 is 15 amino acids long. The germline V gene encodes CDR1 SGHRS and CDR2 YFSETQ.

J is TRBJ1-5 and V is TRBV12-3 or TRBV12-4; 7 bases are shared with TRBD1. The CDR3 runs to 14 residues. V was clipped by 10 bases and J by 1 base; unmatched bases: 7. The chain's CDR3 is CAIGQVSSNQPQHF. DNA for the CDR3: TGTGCCATCGGACAGGTCTCGAGCAATCAGCCCCAGCATTTT.

This clonotype was seen repeatedly, ten times or more. This chain uses TRBV9 with TRBJ2-2; unclear D gene. V lost 4 bases and J 3 bases, leaving 10 bases between the germline ends. This CDR3 has 14 residues. Germline lookup yields CDR1 SGDLS and CDR2 YYNGEE. DNA for the CDR3: TGTGCCAGCAGCTTAACTACCTACACCGGGGAGCTGTTTTTT. Translation gives CASSLTTYTGELFF.